The 20 T cell receptor beta chains below all came from one sample that was sequenced in a study of early T cells in non-severe SARS-CoV-2 infection (dated by TCRdb to 2020 to 2023). Receptor amplification or capture employed 5' RACE. Sequencing was performed on a NextSeq 500. The raw public reads went through TCRdb reprocessing: fastp at Q25, MiXCR clone calling, in-frame beta chains kept. Entries are consolidated by CDR3 protein sequence, retaining the most common genes and DNA. The sample data list approximately 100,000 distinct CDR3 sequences, and around 16% of these were observed just once. The top ten hold roughly 1.2% of the sample. The sequencing sample was made of whole blood. Receptors were obtained from an adult who was a healthcare worker with PCR-confirmed SARS-CoV-2 infection or an uninfected control (not recorded which).

The sample holds a few counts of this clonotype. CDR3 in amino acids: CSVRGTRDTEAFF. The CDR3 coding sequence is TGCAGTGTCCGGGGGACCCGGGACACTGAAGCTTTCTTT. V usage is TRBV20-1 and J usage is TRBJ1-1; TRBD1 might be the D (5 bases). This CDR3 has 13 amino acids. V was clipped by 7 bases and J by 3 bases, with 15 bases between them. The germline V gene encodes CDR1 DFQATT and CDR2 SNEGSKA (reference sequence).

This clonotype was detected ten times or more. The rearrangement joins TRBV24-1 to TRBJ2-2, with TRBD1 matching over 7 bases. The V segment lost 8 bases and the J segment 5 bases; nucleotides outside the gene matches: 7. The germline V gene encodes CDR1 KGHDR and CDR2 SFDVKD. CDR3 length equals 14 residues. CDR3 sequence: CATTGTGDTGELFF. DNA of the CDR3: TGTGCCACCACTGGCACAGGGGATACCGGGGAGCTGTTTTTT.

The rearrangement links TRBV9 to TRBJ2-6; D gene unclear. The ends were cut back, 3 bases at V and 2 bases at J, with 18 bases in the middle. Germline V gene lookup returns CDR1 SGDLS and CDR2 YYNGEE. This CDR3 has 18 residues. In nucleotides, the CDR3 is TGTGCCAGCAGCGGAGGCAAGGGCCTACTCCCTGGGGCCAACGTCCTGACTTTC. It codes for CASSGGKGLLPGANVLTF.

This clonotype was seen a handful of times. The chain recombines TRBV7-9 with TRBJ1-2; tentatively, D is TRBD1 (6 bases). CDR3 size: 14 residues. Germline lookup yields CDR1 SEHNR and CDR2 FQNEAQ (reference sequence). V was cut by 3 bases and J by 4 bases, with 12 bases left in between. CDR3 amino acids: CASSFGGLFYGYTF. Here the CDR3 DNA reads TGTGCCAGCAGCTTCGGGGGGCTCTTCTATGGCTACACCTTC.

Written as DNA, the CDR3 is TGTGCCAGCAGTGGGGTCCACGCAGGGGGGGAGCAGTTCTTC. Its translation: CASSGVHAGGEQFF. This chain joins TRBV28 and TRBJ2-1, with D possibly matching TRBD1 (7 bases). V was trimmed by 5 bases and J by 10 bases, leaving 18 bases between them. Germline CDR1 reads MDHEN; CDR2 reads SYDVKM. The CDR3 covers 14 residues.

This clonotype has only a few counts. This chain links TRBV7-9 with TRBJ2-7; TRBD1 matches at 9 bases. The CDR3 runs to 14 residues. From germline, CDR1 is SEHNR and CDR2 FQNEAQ (reference sequence). The junction had 4 bases not matched to a gene; V was cut back by 5 bases and J by 2 bases. CDR3 nucleotide sequence: TGTGCCAGCAGCGCTAGACAGGGGGCCTACGAGCAGTACTTC. This gives the protein CASSARQGAYEQYF.

The genes are TRBV9 and TRBJ2-7; D might be TRBD1 or TRBD2, each matching 5 bases. The CDR3 totals 16 residues. Trimming removed 3 bases at V and 0 bases at J, with 16 bases between. CDR1 is SGDLS, CDR2 YYNGEE, per germline. CDR3 protein: CASSERGDPSSYEQYF. The CDR3 bases are TGTGCCAGCAGCGAGCGTGGGGACCCTTCCTCCTACGAGCAGTACTTC.

This clonotype was picked up a small number of times. The rearrangement uses TRBV6-1 and TRBJ1-5, with 8 positions matching TRBD1. The CDR3 totals 15 residues. The germline CDR1 and CDR2 sequences are MNHNS and SASEGT. The junction had 8 bases not matched to a gene; V was cut back by 6 bases and J by 4 bases. The CDR3 DNA reads as TGTGCCAGCAGGCTTGGGACAGGCGAAAATCAGCCCCAGCATTTT. This encodes CASRLGTGENQPQHF.

The rearrangement joins TRBV12-3 or TRBV12-4 to TRBJ2-5; D remains ambiguous. This CDR3 region has 14 residues. V gave up 7 bases and J gave up 2 bases, with 14 bases separating them. The CDR3 protein is CASNSRPSQETQYF. The CDR3, as DNA: TGTGCCAGCAACTCCCGACCCTCTCAAGAGACCCAGTACTTC.

This clonotype was seen more than once but under ten times. The V call is TRBV4-3, the J call TRBJ2-7; 10 nucleotides line up with TRBD2. Trimming took 0 bases from V and 2 from J; bases not matched to a gene: 10. The CDR3 extends over 18 amino acids. From germline, CDR1 is LGHNA and CDR2 YSLEER. The CDR3 nucleotides are TGCGCCAGCAGCCAAGAGGGCCCACTAGCGGGACGTACCTACGAGCAGTACTTC. It is translated as CASSQEGPLAGRTYEQYF.

The sample holds many counts of this clonotype. This chain links TRBV2 with TRBJ2-7; the match to TRBD1 covers 10 bases. From germline, CDR1 is SNHLY and CDR2 FYNNEI. The CDR3 sequence is 16 residues long. The V segment lost 8 bases and the J segment 5 bases; nucleotides outside the gene matches: 15. Here the CDR3 reads CASSPSGDRGSHEQYF. The DNA of the CDR3 is TGTGCCAGCTCTCCCTCCGGGGACAGGGGTTCCCACGAGCAGTACTTC.

The CDR3 DNA is TGCGCCAGCAGTGAAGTGGCTAGCGACGAGCAGTACTTC. This codes for CASSEVASDEQYF. V usage is TRBV10-1 and J usage is TRBJ2-7; a weak D match, TRBD2 (6 bases). Trimming stripped 3 bases from V and 5 bases from J, with 11 bases between. The CDR3 is made up of 13 amino acids. CDR1 WNHNN and CDR2 SYGVQD come from the germline V gene (reference sequence).

This clonotype was picked up a small number of times. The chain uses TRBV6-5 and TRBJ1-1; tentatively, D is TRBD1 (5 bases). Trimming took 0 bases from V and 1 from J, leaving 6 bases between them. CDR3 length equals 14 residues. Germline V gene data show CDR1 as MNHEY and CDR2 as SVGAGI. Here the CDR3 reads CASSYSRENTEAFF. The CDR3 DNA sequence: TGTGCCAGCAGTTACTCCAGGGAGAACACTGAAGCTTTCTTT.

The CDR3, as DNA: TGTGCCACGCACCTATTACAGGGTGGGGGCCAGCCCCAGCATTTT. Translating gives CATHLLQGGGQPQHF. The gene calls are TRBV7-4 and TRBJ1-5, with a weak D call TRBD1 (6 bases). Trimming removed 10 bases from V and 7 bases from J, with 23 bases in between. Germline V gene lookup returns CDR1 SGHVT and CDR2 SQSDAQ. This CDR3 is built from 15 residues.

The CDR3 sequence: CASSAGSRPYNEQFF. In DNA, the CDR3 is TGTGCCAGCAGCGCCGGGAGTAGGCCCTACAATGAGCAGTTCTTC. The chain combines TRBV9 with TRBJ2-1, with a weak D call TRBD2 (6 bases). CDR1 is SGDLS and CDR2 is YYNGEE in the germline V gene. The CDR3 covers 15 residues. Trimming shortened V by 3 bases and J by 2 bases, and 12 bases separated the two germline ends.

The rearrangement joins TRBV28 to TRBJ1-2; 7 nucleotides match TRBD1. Unmatched junction bases numbered 8, after V lost 4 bases and J lost 3 bases. Germline V gene data show CDR1 as MDHEN and CDR2 as SYDVKM. This CDR3 region has 15 residues. The CDR3 loop reads CASSSSYRGYYGYTF. CDR3 bases: TGTGCCAGCAGTTCCTCATACAGGGGCTACTATGGCTACACCTTC.

This clonotype has a count of ten or more. The chain is built from TRBV30 and TRBJ2-1, with 7 positions matching TRBD1. This CDR3 spans 12 amino acids. The ends lost 3 bases at V and 8 bases at J; junction bases unmatched: 4. CDR1 GTSNPN and CDR2 SVGIG come from the germline V gene (reference sequence). The CDR3 nucleotides read TGTGCCTGGAGACCGACAGGGTATGAGCAGTTCTTC. It encodes CAWRPTGYEQFF.

The chain carries TRBV30 and TRBJ1-4, with unresolved D. The V end was cut by 3 bases, the J end by 10 bases, with 12 bases between. The V gene's germline CDR1 is GTSNPN and CDR2 SVGIG (reference sequence). This CDR3 spans 12 amino acids. DNA of the CDR3: TGTGCCTGGAGGGAATTCGACGGAAAACTGTTTTTT. Its protein is CAWREFDGKLFF.

This clonotype was counted only a few times. The rearrangement uses TRBV27 and TRBJ2-3; D not certain. V lost 1 base, J lost 4 bases, and 3 bases lay in between. CDR1 is MNHEY and CDR2 is SMNVEV in the germline V gene (reference sequence). The CDR3 is made up of 12 amino acids. CDR3 in DNA: TGTGCCAGCAGTTTATTCCCAGATACGCAGTATTTT. It codes for CASSLFPDTQYF.

This clonotype has just a few counts. V usage is TRBV20-1 and J usage is TRBJ2-1; 7 bases match TRBD2. With 1 base clipped from V and 10 bases from J, the junction kept 10 bases outside the gene matches. Germline V gene data show CDR1 as DFQATT and CDR2 as SNEGSKA (reference sequence). The CDR3 totals 14 residues. The CDR3 reads CSARASGSPWEQFF. In DNA, the CDR3 is TGCAGTGCTAGAGCTAGCGGCAGCCCTTGGGAGCAGTTCTTC.